This T cell receptor beta chain derives from a study of OX40 agonist ivuxolimab in advanced cancers. Turning to the study itself: The dose-escalation cohort was approximately 85% male, with a mean age of 60 years, ranging roughly 20 to 90. Three individuals attained partial responses, comprising one hepatocellular carcinoma case and two cutaneous melanoma cases. General study findings and limits: Low normalized T-cell clonal expansion was additionally recorded for some nonresponders.

Blood sampling took place at baseline, cycle 4 day 1, and cycle 7 day 1. Only in-frame clones appear in the TCRdb table, and some are missing; sequencing was by immunoSEQ multiplex PCR. The sample carries around 68,000 clones, roughly 84% recorded once. Comments on this clone: Its antigen remains unidentified.

The CDR3 runs to 13 residues. Germline CDR1 reads SGHAT; CDR2 reads FQNNGV. Deletions cut 1 base from V and 2 bases from J, with 6 bases between. The chain has TRBV11-2 and TRBJ2-7; D ambiguous. The TCR originated in an adult with an advanced solid tumor such as melanoma, head and neck, liver or kidney cancer. The material was CD4+ or CD8+ T cells sorted from blood, obtained in a trial of the OX40 agonist ivuxolimab. The CDR3 DNA is TGTGCCAGCAGCTTAGGAACCCCCTACGAGCAGTACTTC. It is translated as CASSLGTPYEQYF.